One and the same sample provided the 17 T cell receptor beta chains below, sequenced in a study of OX40 agonist ivuxolimab in advanced cancers. Using immunoSEQ multiplex PCR, the repertoire was profiled, and TCRdb retains in-frame clones only, with some absent. The sample holds tens of thousands of clones; approximately 86% are singletons and the top ten take approximately 59%. The starting material was CD4+ or CD8+ T cells sorted from blood, obtained in a trial of the OX40 agonist ivuxolimab. Receptor source: an adult with an advanced solid tumor such as melanoma, head and neck, liver or kidney cancer.

The rearrangement joins TRBV5-5 to TRBJ1-1, with 8 bases identical to TRBD1. The CDR3 runs 15 residues. From germline, CDR1 is SGHKS and CDR2 YYEKEE (reference sequence). Trimming removed 6 bases from V and 3 bases from J; junction bases left unmatched: 10. DNA of the CDR3: TGTGCCAGCACCCTCCAGGGGGCGGCGGACACTGAAGCTTTCTTT. Residues: CASTLQGAADTEAFF.

This chain joins TRBV5-1 and TRBJ1-1; no clear D gene. Germline assignment: CDR1 SGHRS and CDR2 YFSETQ. The CDR3 loop spans 13 amino acids. V was cut by 4 bases and J by 1 base, with 8 bases left in between. CDR3 residues: CASSAGSNTEAFF. The DNA of the CDR3 is TGCGCCAGCAGCGCCGGATCGAACACTGAAGCTTTCTTT.

The chain employs TRBV27 and TRBJ2-5, with 9 positions matching TRBD1. The better agreement between TRBJ2-7 and the DNA end casts doubt on the J call. The CDR3 loop spans 15 amino acids. The germline gives CDR1 MNHEY, CDR2 SMNVEV (reference sequence). The CDR3 is CASSPQGTGLIEQYF. The DNA of the CDR3 is TGTGCCAGCAGTCCGCAGGGGACAGGGCTAATCGAGCAGTACTTC.

The gene calls are TRBV5-1 and TRBJ2-7; D is perhaps TRBD2 (6 bases). The V end lost 4 bases, the J end lost 6 bases, and 14 bases lay between the germline ends. The germline V gene encodes CDR1 SGHRS and CDR2 YFSETQ. The CDR3 runs 13 residues. For the CDR3, the DNA is TGCGCCAGCAGCCCGACCGGGGGTGGCGAGCAGTACTTC. As protein: CASSPTGGGEQYF.

This rearrangement joins TRBV4-2 to TRBJ2-1, with D unresolved. Trimming removed 3 bases from V and 4 bases from J, with 7 bases in between. The CDR3 is 13 residues long. Per germline, CDR1 LGHNA and CDR2 YNFKEQ. The CDR3: CASSQSVYNEQFF. The CDR3 DNA sequence: TGTGCCAGCAGCCAGTCAGTTTACAATGAGCAGTTCTTC.

This chain uses TRBV15 with TRBJ1-1; the D is unclear. Looked up from germline, CDR1 is LNHNV and CDR2 is YYDKDF (reference sequence). Trimming left V 0 bases short and J 4 bases short, with 12 bases between. This CDR3 spans 15 amino acids. As DNA, the CDR3 is TGTGCCACCAGCAGAGATTTTGGGGTCGGCACTGAAGCTTTCTTT. Amino acid sequence: CATSRDFGVGTEAFF.

The J gene is TRBJ2-7, the V gene TRBV27, with a tentative D call TRBD2 (5 bases). CDR3 size: 14 residues. With 6 bases removed from V and 3 bases from J, the gap between germline ends came to 15 bases. Germline V gene lookup returns CDR1 MNHEY and CDR2 SMNVEV (reference sequence). The CDR3, as DNA: TGTGCCAGCAGCCCCCATCCGGGGAACTACGAGCAGTACTTC. Translated, it gives CASSPHPGNYEQYF.

This rearrangement joins TRBV4-3 to TRBJ1-1; a possible D gene is TRBD1 (6 bases). The CDR3 loop spans 18 amino acids. CDR1 LGHNA and CDR2 YSLEER come from the germline V gene. Trimming cost V 0 bases and J 4 bases, with 21 bases left between them. CDR3 DNA: TGCGCCAGCAGCCAAGAAAGGCAGGGGCCCCCTTGGGGCACTGAAGCTTTCTTT. Translated, it gives CASSQERQGPPWGTEAFF.

The gene calls are TRBV4-3 and TRBJ2-1, with 7 bases matching TRBD2. After removal of 0 bases from V and 4 bases from J, the junction contained 9 bases not matched to a gene. From germline, CDR1 is LGHNA and CDR2 YSLEER. The CDR3 has 17 residues. In DNA, the CDR3 is TGCGCCAGCAGCCAAGATCGGGCTAGCGGAGGATACAATGAGCAGTTCTTC. Protein sequence: CASSQDRASGGYNEQFF.

J is TRBJ1-5 and V is TRBV28, with D possibly TRBD1 on 5 matching bases. The CDR3 is made up of 13 amino acids. The ends were cut back, 7 bases at V and 4 bases at J, with 11 bases in the middle. Germline V CDR1 and CDR2: MDHEN, SYDVKM. This CDR3 reads CASTETVNQPQHF. The DNA for the CDR3 is TGTGCCAGCACCGAGACAGTGAATCAGCCCCAGCATTTT.

The rearrangement joins TRBV27 to TRBJ1-2, with 8 positions matching TRBD1. Germline lookup yields CDR1 MNHEY and CDR2 SMNVEV (reference sequence). The CDR3 contains 14 residues. With V trimmed by 2 bases and J by 4 bases, 3 bases remained unmatched. CDR3 sequence reads: CASSLKDRGYGYTF. In DNA, the CDR3 is TGTGCCAGCAGTTTAAAAGACAGGGGCTATGGCTACACCTTC.

The chain joins TRBV9 to TRBJ2-1; maybe TRBD2 (6 bases). From germline, CDR1 is SGDLS and CDR2 YYNGEE. V shed 5 bases and J shed 0 bases, with 12 bases lying between them. The CDR3 is made up of 15 amino acids. The CDR3 region has the DNA TGTGCCAGCAGTGGAGGGAGATTCTCCTACAATGAGCAGTTCTTC. Translated, it gives CASSGGRFSYNEQFF.

This chain connects TRBV7-9 to TRBJ1-6, with a possible D match to TRBD1 (5 bases). The CDR3 has 15 residues. Germline assignment: CDR1 SEHNR and CDR2 FQNEAQ (reference sequence). Trimming removed 8 bases from V and 6 bases from J, with 17 bases in between. The CDR3 is CASDEQEAPNSPLHF. CDR3 DNA: TGTGCCAGCGACGAACAGGAGGCCCCTAATTCACCCCTCCACTTT.

CDR3 region: CASSIAGSRDEQFF. The CDR3 DNA reads TGTGCCAGTAGTATAGCGGGATCGCGGGATGAGCAGTTCTTC. The chain uses TRBV19 and TRBJ2-1; D perhaps matches TRBD2 (5 bases). CDR3 length: 14 residues. V was trimmed by 1 base and J by 8 bases, leaving 12 bases between them. Germline V CDR1 and CDR2: LNHDA, SQIVND (reference sequence).

V gene TRBV6-5 combines with J gene TRBJ1-5; 7 bases are a match to TRBD1. Losses at the gene ends were 0 bases for V and 4 bases for J; bases not matched to a gene: 0. The CDR3 has 14 amino acids. Germline V lookup: CDR1 MNHEY, CDR2 SVGAGI. For the CDR3, the DNA is TGTGCCAGCAGTTACTCGGGACAGAATCAGCCCCAGCATTTT. Protein sequence: CASSYSGQNQPQHF.

This clone rates as medium-sized. One end of the junction varies from germline; a read error may be responsible. Additional DNA sequences in this sample encode the identical CDR3. This chain uses TRBV5-1 with TRBJ2-1, with 7 nucleotides matching TRBD1. Germline V gene data show CDR1 as SGHRS and CDR2 as YFSETQ. CDR3 length: 15 amino acids. As DNA, the CDR3 is TGTGCCAGCAGCTTGGGAGACAGGGCCTACAATGAGCAGTTCTTC. It encodes CASSLGDRAYNEQFF.

This clone is termed medium-sized. The chain recombines TRBV7-8 with TRBJ2-7, with 7 positions matching TRBD1. CDR1 is SGHVS and CDR2 is FQNEAQ in the germline V gene. The CDR3 spans 12 residues. Unmatched junction bases numbered 2, after V lost 5 bases and J lost 4 bases. CDR3 region: CASSPTGYEQYF. DNA for the CDR3: TGTGCCAGCAGCCCGACAGGGTACGAGCAGTACTTC.